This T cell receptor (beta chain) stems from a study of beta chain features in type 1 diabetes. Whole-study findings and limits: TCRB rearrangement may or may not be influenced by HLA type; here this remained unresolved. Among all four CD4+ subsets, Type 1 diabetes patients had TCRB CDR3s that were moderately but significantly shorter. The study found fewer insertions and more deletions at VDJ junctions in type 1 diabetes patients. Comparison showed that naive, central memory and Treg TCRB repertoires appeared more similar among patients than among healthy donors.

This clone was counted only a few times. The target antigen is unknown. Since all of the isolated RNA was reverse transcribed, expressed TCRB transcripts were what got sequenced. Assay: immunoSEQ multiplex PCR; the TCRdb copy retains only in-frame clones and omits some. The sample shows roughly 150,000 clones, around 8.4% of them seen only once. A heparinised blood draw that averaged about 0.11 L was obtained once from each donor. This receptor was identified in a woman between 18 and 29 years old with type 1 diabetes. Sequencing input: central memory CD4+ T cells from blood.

In DNA, the CDR3 is TGTGCCAGCAGCCAAGATTTTAGTAGTAAGGGGCAAGAGACCCAGTACTTC. Residues: CASSQDFSSKGQETQYF. The chain has TRBV14 and TRBJ2-5; possibly TRBD1 for D (5 bases). This CDR3 contains 17 residues. The V gene lost 0 bases and the J gene lost 2 bases, with 16 bases spanning the gap. CDR1 is SGHDN and CDR2 is FVKESK in the germline V gene.